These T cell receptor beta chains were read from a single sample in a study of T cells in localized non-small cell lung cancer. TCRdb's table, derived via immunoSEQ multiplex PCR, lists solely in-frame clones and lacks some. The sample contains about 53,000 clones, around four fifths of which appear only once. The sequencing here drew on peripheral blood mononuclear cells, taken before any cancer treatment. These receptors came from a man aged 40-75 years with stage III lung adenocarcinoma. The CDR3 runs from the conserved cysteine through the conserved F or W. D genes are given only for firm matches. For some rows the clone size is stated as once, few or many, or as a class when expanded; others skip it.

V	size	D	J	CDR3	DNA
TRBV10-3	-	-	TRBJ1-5	CAIGGQSNQPQHF	TGTGCCATCGGGGGACAAAGCAATCAGCCCCAGCATTTT
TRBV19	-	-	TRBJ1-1	CASTLRRNTEAFF	TGTGCCAGTACCTTACGTCGGAACACTGAAGCTTTCTTT
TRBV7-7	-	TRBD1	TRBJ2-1	CASSATGENEQFF	TGTGCCAGCAGCGCTACAGGGGAAAATGAGCAGTTCTTC
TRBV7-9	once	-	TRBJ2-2	CASSLILSRNTGELFF	TGTGCCAGCAGCTTAATTTTAAGCAGGAACACCGGGGAGCTGTTTTTT
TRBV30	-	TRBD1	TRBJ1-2	CAWSSQGNYGYTF	TGTGCCTGGAGTTCACAGGGGAACTATGGCTACACCTTC
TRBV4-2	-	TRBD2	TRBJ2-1	CASSQEWLAGANEQFF	TGTGCCAGCAGCCAAGAATGGCTAGCGGGAGCCAATGAGCAGTTCTTC
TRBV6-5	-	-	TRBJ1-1	CASSNDRDPFEAFF	TGTGCCAGCTCGAACGATAGGGATCCATTTGAAGCTTTCTTT
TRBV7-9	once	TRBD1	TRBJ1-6	CASSSPGTGLTPLHF	TGTGCCAGCAGCTCTCCCGGGACAGGTCTCACACCCCTCCACTTT
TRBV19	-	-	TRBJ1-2	CASSIRALDGYGYTF	TGTGCCAGTAGTATTAGGGCCCTCGACGGCTATGGCTACACCTTC
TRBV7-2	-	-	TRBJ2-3	CASSLSRLDTDTQYF	TGTGCCAGCAGCTTATCCCGACTTGACACAGATACGCAGTATTTT
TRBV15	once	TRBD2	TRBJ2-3	CATSRAPGLAATDTQYF	TGTGCCACCAGCAGGGCCCCGGGACTAGCGGCAACAGATACGCAGTATTTT
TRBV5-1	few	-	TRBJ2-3	CASSSTGTSTDTQYF	TGCGCCAGCAGCTCGACAGGGACTAGCACAGATACGCAGTATTTT
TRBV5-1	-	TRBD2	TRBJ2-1	CASSFALRGSSYNEQFF	TGCGCCAGCAGCTTTGCCTTGCGCGGGAGCTCCTACAATGAGCAGTTCTTC
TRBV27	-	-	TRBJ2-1	CASRYPRDKPSYNEQFF	TGTGCCAGCAGGTATCCCCGGGACAAGCCCTCCTACAATGAGCAGTTCTTC
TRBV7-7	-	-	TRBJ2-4	CASRTRTFQYF	TGTGCCAGCAGGACACGAACCTTTCAGTACTTC